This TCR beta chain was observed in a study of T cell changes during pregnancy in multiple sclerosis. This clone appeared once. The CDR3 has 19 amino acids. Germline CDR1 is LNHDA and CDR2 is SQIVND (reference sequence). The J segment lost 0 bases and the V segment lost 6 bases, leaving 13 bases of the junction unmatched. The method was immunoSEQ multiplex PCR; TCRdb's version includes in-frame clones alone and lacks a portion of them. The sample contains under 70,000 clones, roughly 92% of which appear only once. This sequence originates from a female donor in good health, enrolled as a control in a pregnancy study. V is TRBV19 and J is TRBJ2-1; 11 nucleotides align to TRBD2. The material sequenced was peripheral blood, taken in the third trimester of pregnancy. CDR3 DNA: TGTGCCAGTAGCCGAGTAGGGACTAGCGGAACCAGCTCCTACAATGAGCAGTTCTTC. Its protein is CASSRVGTSGTSSYNEQFF. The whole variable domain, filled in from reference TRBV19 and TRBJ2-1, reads DGGITQSPKYLFRKEGQNVTLSCEQNLNHDAMYWYRQDPGQGLRLIYYSQIVNDFQKGDIAEGYSVSREKKESFPLTVTSAQKNPTAFYLCASSRVGTSGTSSYNEQFFGPGTRLTVL.